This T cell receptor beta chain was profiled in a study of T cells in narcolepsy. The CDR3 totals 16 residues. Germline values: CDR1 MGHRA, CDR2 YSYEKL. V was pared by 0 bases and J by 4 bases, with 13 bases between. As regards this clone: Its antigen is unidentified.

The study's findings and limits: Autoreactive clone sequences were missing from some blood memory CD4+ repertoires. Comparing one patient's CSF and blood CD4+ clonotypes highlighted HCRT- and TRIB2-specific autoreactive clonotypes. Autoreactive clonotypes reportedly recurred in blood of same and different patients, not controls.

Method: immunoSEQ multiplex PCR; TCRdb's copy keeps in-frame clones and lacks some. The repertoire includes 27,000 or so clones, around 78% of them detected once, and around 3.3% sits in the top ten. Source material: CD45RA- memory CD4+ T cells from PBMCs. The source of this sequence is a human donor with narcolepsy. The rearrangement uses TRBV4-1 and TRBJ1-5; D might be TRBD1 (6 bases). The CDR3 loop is CASSQEGGRGNQPQHF. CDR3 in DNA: TGCGCCAGCAGCCAAGAGGGCGGCAGGGGAAATCAGCCCCAGCATTTT.